This is a list of T cell receptor beta chains from one sample in a study of memory CD4+ T cells and cytomegalovirus serostatus. Using immunoSEQ multiplex PCR, the repertoire was profiled, and TCRdb retains in-frame clones only, with some absent. This table holds under 55,000 clones, 60% to 85% found once. The sample taken for sequencing was memory CD4+ T cells from blood. Source of these receptors: an adult in good health and CMV-seropositive. Both conserved end residues are part of each CDR3. Size tells how often a clone was seen (once, few, many) or the class of an expanded clone, and some rows leave it out.

clone_size	cdr3_length	v_call	cdr3_aa
once	15	TRBV19	CASSMMGDLGTEAFF
NA	14	TRBV5-5	CASSRRDRGETQYF
few	14	TRBV5-1	CASSLEGTLGEQYF
NA	13	TRBV5-8	CASSLAPNQPQHF
NA	14	TRBV5-1	CASSLGGNTGELFF
NA	17	TRBV7-2	CASSLPPMMGWDTEAFF
NA	16	TRBV19	CASNLGLPSSGNTIYF
NA	13	TRBV18	CASSADSLTEAFF
NA	14	TRBV19	CASSLGTAALAYTF
NA	11	TRBV11-1	CASRGTSEQFF
NA	16	TRBV4-1	CASSQGEGARVEKLFF
NA	15	TRBV2	CASSVDRSQGNEQFF
NA	16	TRBV10-3	CAISESQRSMNTEAFF
NA	17	TRBV5-1	CASSGGLAGKNTGELFF
NA	14	TRBV29-1	CSVPLTGANYGYTF
once	13	TRBV7-9	CASSQGGVDTQYF
NA	15	TRBV27	CASSLLAGATDTQYF
NA	14	TRBV2	CASSLWTKNTEAFF
NA	15	TRBV7-7	CASSLATGGTGELFF
NA	12	TRBV7-2	CASSLQTTEAFF
few	14	TRBV27	CASSLGGGSQPQHF
NA	14	TRBV30	CAWRGAGGSQPQHF
NA	14	TRBV9	CASSVAGSGNTIYF
NA	17	TRBV5-4	CASSLPKLGRGSYEQYF
few	12	TRBV18	CASSPWGTEAFF
NA	15	TRBV5-5	CASSLTSAGTGELFF
NA	12	TRBV30	CACGETPYEQYF
NA	13	TRBV19	CASAGQSNYGYTF
NA	10	TRBV6-5	CASSEYGQYF
NA	15	TRBV19	CASSMTASNNQPQHF
NA	12	TRBV7-3	CASSHPNTEAFF
NA	15	TRBV29-1	CSVEKPSGHTDTQYF
NA	16	TRBV7-8	CASSPPQGSGTGELFF
NA	17	TRBV5-1	CASSLGAGATAQETQYF
NA	16	TRBV19	CASTMGGRGRTGELFF
NA	16	TRBV2	CASNPGRASRTDTQYF
NA	16	TRBV7-2	CASSWWGRGETGELFF
NA	16	TRBV28	CASSFGTGISGNTIYF
once	18	TRBV7-2	CASSRTSGGLSGANVLTF
once	14	TRBV7-9	CASSPRGSPYEQYF
NA	16	TRBV2	CASSEAAGTGGYEQYF
NA	14	TRBV5-4	CASSLERGAGEAFF
once	15	TRBV29-1	CSVEDQTYGKNIQYF
few	15	TRBV6-5	CASSSTPGQGGEQFF
once	15	TRBV25-1	CASRSGTSGRNEQFF
few	17	TRBV5-1	CASSTRPGTGEDRTQYF
NA	15	TRBV5-6	CASSLAAGVGGTQYF
once	14	TRBV6-5	CASSYSYRNYGYTF
NA	13	TRBV7-3	CASSSSMESEQYF
NA	13	TRBV28	CAIQERRSGQPAF
NA	15	TRBV6-5	CASSYGSGYTDTQYF
NA	13	TRBV11-2	CASSTAGRNTIYF
NA	16	TRBV7-7	CASSLGGLSSTDTQYF
NA	13	TRBV2	CASQGVGNQPQHF
few	13	TRBV10-3	CAISDLGQAEAFF
NA	17	TRBV7-8	CASSSLGGQGDNQPQHF
once	16	TRBV6-1	CASSEVRGQGGLEQYF
few	11	TRBV20-1	CSARIGETQYF